The source of this T cell receptor beta chain is a study of T cell changes during pregnancy in multiple sclerosis. Trimming pared 2 bases from V and 6 bases from J, leaving 10 bases between. The CDR3 is 13 residues long. Germline assignment: CDR1 GTSNPN and CDR2 SVGIG (reference sequence). TCRdb's copy holds only in-frame clones and misses some; the assay was immunoSEQ multiplex PCR. In the table there are about 40,000 clones, roughly 92% of which are singletons. Sequencing used peripheral blood, obtained before pregnancy. V and J are TRBV30 and TRBJ1-4; D is ambiguous. The TCR comes from a female donor with multiple sclerosis, enrolled in a pregnancy study. Here the CDR3 reads CAWSPGFDEKLFF. The CDR3 region has the DNA TGTGCCTGGAGTCCGGGGTTTGATGAAAAACTGTTTTTT.